The clone carrying this T cell receptor beta chain has only a few counts. Its target is unknown. Repertoires were generated with immunoSEQ multiplex PCR, while TCRdb's copy carries only in-frame clones and drops some. Of about 1.5 million clones listed, over 95% are singletons. The source of the sample is a study of shared clonotypes between healthy human individuals. Study-level background: Participating donors consisted of a couple of women and a few men aged 18 to 49. Three CD4 naive, three CD4 memory, two CD8 naive and one CD8 memory plate were used per donor.

Study-wide results and limits: Across subsets, estimated richness was generally greater for naive than for memory populations.

CDR1 and CDR2 from the germline V gene are SGHAT and FQNNGV. The CDR3 has 13 amino acids. V was cut by 3 bases and J by 1 base, with 6 bases left in between. The sequence was obtained from a man aged 25-40 years in good health. Input material: naive CD4+ T cells sorted from blood. Documented subset: CD45RA+ positively selected. The chain uses TRBV11-2 and TRBJ1-2; D unresolved. CDR3 amino acids: CASSFDNNYGYTF. CDR3 DNA sequence: TGTGCCAGCAGCTTCGATAATAACTATGGCTACACCTTC.